This T cell receptor beta chain is drawn from a study of HIV-infected patients and healthy controls. Deletions cut 10 bases from V and 6 bases from J, with 15 bases between. The CDR3 extends over 12 amino acids. CDR1 and CDR2 (germline): ENHRY, SYGVKD. Around 0.5 ug RNA was reverse transcribed with alpha and beta constant-region primers. Using multiplexing indices, alpha and beta chain libraries were generated apart by chain-specific third strand synthesis. TCRdb reprocessed the 5' RACE reads with MiXCR, giving one entry per CDR3 protein. Counted here are 5,000 to 7,000 distinct CDR3 sequences, around 9.5% occurring once; the ten biggest clones make up 27%. By share, this clonotype counts as large. Antiretroviral therapy had run roughly three months, about 14 weeks, before follow-up blood collection. No cell fractionation was done, so the repertoire covers all unsorted peripheral blood T cells.

The sequenced sample was blood, obtained during antiretroviral therapy. The source is an adult with HIV infection. The chain couples TRBV10-3 to TRBJ1-2; D is unclear. In DNA, the CDR3 is TGTGCCACCGGTCCCCCTTCTGATGGCTACACCTTC. Amino acid sequence: CATGPPSDGYTF.